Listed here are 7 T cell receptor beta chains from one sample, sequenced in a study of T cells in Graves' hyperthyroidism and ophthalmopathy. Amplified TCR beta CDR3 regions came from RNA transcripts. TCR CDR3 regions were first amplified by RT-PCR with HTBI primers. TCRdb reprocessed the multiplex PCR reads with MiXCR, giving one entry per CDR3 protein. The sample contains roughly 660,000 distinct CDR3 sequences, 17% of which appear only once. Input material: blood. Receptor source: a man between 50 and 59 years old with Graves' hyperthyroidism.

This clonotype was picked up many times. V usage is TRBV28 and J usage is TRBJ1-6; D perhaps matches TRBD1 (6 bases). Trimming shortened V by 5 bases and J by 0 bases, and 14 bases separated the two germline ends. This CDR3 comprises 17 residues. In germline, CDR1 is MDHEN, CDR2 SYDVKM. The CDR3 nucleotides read TGTGCCAGCAGTGTCCGACAGGACCGCTCCTATAATTCACCCCTCCACTTT. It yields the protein CASSVRQDRSYNSPLHF.

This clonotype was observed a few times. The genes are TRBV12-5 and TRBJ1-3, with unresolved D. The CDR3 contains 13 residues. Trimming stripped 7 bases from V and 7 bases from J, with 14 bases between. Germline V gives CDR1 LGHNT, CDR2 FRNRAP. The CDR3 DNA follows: TGTGCTAGTGCACGGGGAACGAGGAACACCATATATTTT. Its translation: CASARGTRNTIYF.

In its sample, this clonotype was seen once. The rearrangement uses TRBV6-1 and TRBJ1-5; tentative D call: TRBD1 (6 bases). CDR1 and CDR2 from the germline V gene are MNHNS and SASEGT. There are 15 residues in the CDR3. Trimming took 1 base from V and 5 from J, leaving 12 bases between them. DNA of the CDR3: TGTGCCAGCAGTGAAGGGGCACAGGGTCATCAGCCCCAGCATTTT. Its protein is CASSEGAQGHQPQHF.

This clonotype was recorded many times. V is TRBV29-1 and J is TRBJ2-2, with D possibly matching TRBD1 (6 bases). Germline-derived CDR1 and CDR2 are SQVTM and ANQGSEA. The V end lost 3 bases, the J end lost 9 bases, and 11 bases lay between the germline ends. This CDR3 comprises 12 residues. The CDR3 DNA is TGCAGCGTTGACACAGGGAAAAGGGAGCTGTTTTTT. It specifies CSVDTGKRELFF.

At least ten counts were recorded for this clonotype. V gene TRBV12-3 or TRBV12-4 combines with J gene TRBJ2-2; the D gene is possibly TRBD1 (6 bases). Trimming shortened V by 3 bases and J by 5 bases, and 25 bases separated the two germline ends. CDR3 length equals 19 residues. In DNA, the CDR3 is TGTGCCAGCAGTTTCAGGACAGTACTCGTTCTTAAGATTACCGGGGAGCTGTTTTTT. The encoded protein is CASSFRTVLVLKITGELFF.

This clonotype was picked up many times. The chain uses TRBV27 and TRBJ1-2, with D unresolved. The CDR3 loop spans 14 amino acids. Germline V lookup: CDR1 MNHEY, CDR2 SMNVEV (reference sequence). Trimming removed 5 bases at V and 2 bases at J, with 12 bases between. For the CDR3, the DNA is TGTGCCAGCAGTGTCTCGAGGAAAAACTATGGCTACACCTTC. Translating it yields CASSVSRKNYGYTF.

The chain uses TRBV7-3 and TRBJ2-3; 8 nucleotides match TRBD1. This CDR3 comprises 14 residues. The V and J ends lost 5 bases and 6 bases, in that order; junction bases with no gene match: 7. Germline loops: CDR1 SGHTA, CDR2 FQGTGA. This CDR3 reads CASSPQTGVDTQYF. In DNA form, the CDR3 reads TGTGCCAGCAGCCCGCAGACAGGGGTGGATACGCAGTATTTT. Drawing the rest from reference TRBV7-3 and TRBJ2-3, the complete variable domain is GAGVSQTPSNKVTEKGKYVELRCDPISGHTALYWYRQSLGQGPEFLIYFQGTGAADDSGLPNDRFFAVRPEGSVSTLKIQRTERGDSAVYLCASSPQTGVDTQYFGPGTRLTVL.